This T cell receptor (beta chain) was identified during a study of blood T cell repertoires in COVID-19. Germline CDR1 and CDR2: SQVTM and ANQGSEA. Trimming cost V 7 bases and J 1 base, with 10 bases left between them. CDR3 length: 12 residues. Study processing details: Nucleated cell number was recorded as an estimate derived from reference gene primer amplification. Produced via immunoSEQ multiplex PCR; TCRdb's table is partial and in-frame only. V, J and clone size reflect that table, while D and trimming were determined from the DNA. The sample shows some 120,000 clones, around 81% of them seen only once.

This TCR derives from a woman between 45 and 65 years old with acute or convalescent COVID-19. Sequenced material: peripheral blood. The chain recombines TRBV29-1 with TRBJ1-1, with D maybe TRBD1 (6 bases). CDR3 loop: CSAQQGNTEAFF. The DNA of the CDR3 is TGCAGCGCACAACAGGGGAACACTGAAGCTTTCTTT.